Below are 27 T cell receptor beta chains sequenced from a single sample in a study of blood T cell repertoires in COVID-19. Using immunoSEQ multiplex PCR, the repertoire was profiled, and TCRdb retains in-frame clones only, with some absent. The sample yields about 240,000 clones, roughly 90% seen once. Specimen: peripheral blood. Source of these receptors: a man between 60 and 70 years old who had recovered from COVID-19.

This chain connects TRBV11-2 to TRBJ1-6, with a possible D match to TRBD1 (6 bases). Between the trimmed V and J ends, which lost 0 bases and 7 bases, there was a span of 10 bases. Germline V CDR1 and CDR2: SGHAT, FQNNGV. The CDR3 consists of 15 residues. The CDR3 region has the DNA TGTGCCAGCAGCTTAGAACAGGGTTGGAATTCACCCCTCCACTTT. Translation: CASSLEQGWNSPLHF.

This clone was recorded a few times. The chain combines TRBV9 with TRBJ1-2; the match to TRBD1 covers 9 bases. V lost 6 bases to trimming and J lost 3 bases; unmatched junction nucleotides: 3. Germline CDR1 SGDLS, CDR2 YYNGEE. The CDR3 extends over 13 amino acids. The CDR3 loop reads CASNTGGDYGYTF. CDR3 nucleotides: TGTGCCAGCAACACAGGGGGCGACTATGGCTACACCTTC.

This chain connects TRBV30 to TRBJ1-3; the match to TRBD1 covers 8 bases. The trim removed 3 bases at V and 15 bases at J, leaving 10 bases unmatched. The CDR3 length is 12 residues. Germline V gene sequence: CDR1 GTSNPN, CDR2 SVGIG (reference sequence). DNA of the CDR3: TGTGCCTGGAGAAATTCAGGGGGCGCTGAATATTTT. The encoded protein is CAWRNSGGAEYF.

This chain links TRBV5-6 with TRBJ1-2; 8 bases fit TRBD1. The trim removed 4 bases at V and 5 bases at J, leaving 4 bases unmatched. The CDR3 runs to 13 residues. The V gene's germline CDR1 is SGHDT and CDR2 YYEEEE. CDR3 coding DNA: TGTGCCAGCAGCCGGGACAGGTTGTATGGCTACACCTTC. Amino acid sequence: CASSRDRLYGYTF.

The chain couples TRBV11-2 to TRBJ1-5; no reliable D call. Germline V gives CDR1 SGHAT, CDR2 FQNNGV. CDR3 size: 14 residues. Trimming cost V 2 bases and J 9 bases, with 14 bases left between them. The CDR3 coding sequence is TGTGCCAGCAGCTTATCTCGCGGAATCGGGCCCCAGCATTTT. It encodes CASSLSRGIGPQHF.

A word on this clone: The junction departs from germline at one end; a sequencing error may be responsible. The genes are TRBV19 and TRBJ1-1; D gene ambiguous. Germline CDR1 reads LNHDA; CDR2 reads SQIVND (reference sequence). This CDR3 spans 12 amino acids. CDR3 nucleotides: TGTGCCAGTAGGATAGACTACACTGAAGCTTTCTTT. Residues: CASRIDYTEAFF.

With respect to this clone: A junction boundary mismatches the germline segment, possibly from a read error. The rearrangement links TRBV6-6 to TRBJ1-1; 9 nucleotides align to TRBD1. The germline CDR1 and CDR2 sequences are MNHNY and SVGAGI (reference sequence). The CDR3 sequence is 14 residues long. CDR3 in DNA: TGTGCCAGCAGTTACGGACAGGGGAACCCTGAAGCTTTCTTT. Residues: CASSYGQGNPEAFF.

This chain uses TRBV30 with TRBJ2-3, with no clear D. The germline V gene has CDR1 GTSNPN and CDR2 SVGIG (reference sequence). The CDR3 runs 13 residues. Trimming cost V 2 bases and J 5 bases, with 11 bases left between them. The CDR3 DNA sequence: TGTGCCTGGAGTCAGCGTTCGATAGATACGCAGTATTTT. Encoded protein: CAWSQRSIDTQYF. The full variable domain, completed using reference TRBV30 and TRBJ2-3, is SQTIHQWPATLVQPVGSPLSLECTVEGTSNPNLYWYRQAAGRGLQLLFYSVGIGQISSEVPQNLSASRPQDRQFILSSKKLLLSDSGFYLCAWSQRSIDTQYFGPGTRLTVL.

V is TRBV5-1 and J is TRBJ1-1, with TRBD1 matching 11 bases. The germline CDR1 and CDR2 sequences are SGHRS and YFSETQ. This CDR3 comprises 16 residues. V trimming: 2 bases; J trimming: 4 bases; junction bases outside the gene matches: 7. CDR3 sequence: CASSFRDRGEGTEAFF. The CDR3 coding sequence is TGCGCCAGCAGCTTCCGGGACAGGGGGGAGGGCACTGAAGCTTTCTTT.

This clone was detected once. The rearrangement links TRBV18 to TRBJ2-1; D is unclear. With 0 bases removed from V and 6 bases from J, the gap between germline ends came to 6 bases. This CDR3 comprises 13 residues. The germline V gene encodes CDR1 KGHSH and CDR2 LQKENI. The chain's CDR3 is CASSPPMSNEQFF. Here the CDR3 DNA reads TGTGCCAGCTCACCACCGATGAGCAATGAGCAGTTCTTC.

The chain couples TRBV7-2 to TRBJ1-2; no reliable D call. Germline lookup yields CDR1 SGHTA and CDR2 FQGNSA. This CDR3 comprises 18 residues. V gave up 2 bases and J gave up 7 bases, with 26 bases separating them. CDR3 in DNA: TGTGCCAGCAGCTTACTATACGGGTTTAGAGGTATAGTTAGTGGCTACACCTTC. It encodes CASSLLYGFRGIVSGYTF.

The CDR3 region has the DNA TGTGCCAGCAGCGGAAAGTCGCGGACAGGGAACACCGGGGAGCTGTTTTTT. Its protein product is CASSGKSRTGNTGELFF. The chain uses TRBV9 and TRBJ2-2; 7 nucleotides align to TRBD1. With 3 bases clipped from V and 1 base from J, the junction kept 9 bases outside the gene matches. The CDR3 length is 17 residues. The germline gives CDR1 SGDLS, CDR2 YYNGEE.

This chain links TRBV4-2 with TRBJ1-5; weak D call: TRBD1 (6 bases). Germline V gene lookup returns CDR1 LGHNA and CDR2 YNFKEQ. There are 14 residues in the CDR3. Trimming took 0 bases from V and 4 from J, leaving 7 bases between them. The CDR3 region has the DNA TGTGCCAGCAGCCAAGACAGGGGTAATCAGCCCCAGCATTTT. Translated: CASSQDRGNQPQHF.

The V call is TRBV28, the J call TRBJ2-1, with D perhaps matching TRBD1 (8 bases). Looked up from germline, CDR1 is MDHEN and CDR2 is SYDVKM. There are 18 residues in the CDR3. Trimming left V 6 bases short and J 2 bases short, with 23 bases between. The CDR3 region is CASSLNRGGRKTYNEQFF. The CDR3 DNA reads as TGTGCCAGCAGCCTAAACAGGGGGGGGCGAAAAACCTACAATGAGCAGTTCTTC.

The rearrangement links TRBV18 to TRBJ2-1; 8 positions match TRBD1. This CDR3 spans 14 amino acids. Trimming took 4 bases from V and 5 from J; bases not matched to a gene: 4. The germline V gene has CDR1 KGHSH and CDR2 LQKENI. The CDR3, as DNA: TGTGCCAGCTCACTGACAGGGGTTGACAATGAGCAGTTCTTC. Its translation: CASSLTGVDNEQFF. The full variable domain, its missing parts supplied by reference TRBV18 and TRBJ2-1, is NAGVMQNPRHLVRRRGQEARLRCSPMKGHSHVYWYRQLPEEGLKFMVYLQKENIIDESGMPKERFSAEFPKEGPSILRIQQVVRGDSAAYFCASSLTGVDNEQFFGPGTRLTVL.

The V call is TRBV18, the J call TRBJ1-1; TRBD1 matches at 9 bases. V shed 6 bases, J shed 1 base, and the junction held 6 bases outside the gene matches. The germline V gene has CDR1 KGHSH and CDR2 LQKENI. CDR3 size: 15 residues. CDR3 residues: CASSGQGWPNTEAFF. The DNA for the CDR3 is TGTGCCAGCTCCGGACAGGGGTGGCCGAACACTGAAGCTTTCTTT.

The chain combines TRBV5-1 with TRBJ1-2; 7 positions match TRBD1. Germline lookup yields CDR1 SGHRS and CDR2 YFSETQ. The CDR3 length is 14 residues. V shed 1 base, J shed 5 bases, and the junction held 5 bases outside the gene matches. The CDR3 is CASSLRGQEYGYTF. CDR3 coding DNA: TGCGCCAGCAGCTTGAGGGGGCAGGAATATGGCTACACCTTC.

This clone was seen only once. The V gene is TRBV6-1, the J gene TRBJ1-2, with 8 bases matching TRBD1. The CDR3 is 13 residues long. V gave up 2 bases and J gave up 8 bases; unmatched junction bases: 4. Germline values: CDR1 MNHNS, CDR2 SASEGT. The CDR3 sequence is CASSETGDRGYTF. The CDR3 nucleotides read TGTGCCAGCAGTGAAACGGGGGACAGGGGCTACACCTTC.

The chain is built from TRBV5-1 and TRBJ2-7; 8 positions agree with TRBD2. The junction had 4 bases not matched to a gene; V was cut back by 0 bases and J by 2 bases. The CDR3 contains 15 residues. Germline V gene sequence: CDR1 SGHRS, CDR2 YFSETQ. The CDR3 coding sequence is TGCGCCAGCAGCTTGGTTGGCGGGGGGACCTACGAGCAGTACTTC. Its translation: CASSLVGGGTYEQYF.

The DNA for the CDR3 is TGTGCCAGCAACACACAGGGACGAAATGGTGAAGCTTTCTTT. This gives the protein CASNTQGRNGEAFF. The V call is TRBV28, the J call TRBJ1-1; TRBD1 might be the D (6 bases). The CDR3 totals 14 residues. CDR1 and CDR2 (germline): MDHEN, SYDVKM. The V end lost 7 bases, the J end lost 7 bases, and 19 bases lay between the germline ends.

The chain uses TRBV4-2 and TRBJ1-3; D might be TRBD1 (5 bases). With 1 base removed from V and 4 bases from J, the gap between germline ends came to 17 bases. The CDR3 loop spans 17 amino acids. The germline V gene encodes CDR1 LGHNA and CDR2 YNFKEQ. The CDR3 region has the DNA TGTGCCAGCAGCCAAGTTAGTCTGGGGGGAGGCGGAAACACCATATATTTT. Protein product: CASSQVSLGGGGNTIYF.

This clone was counted a few times. This chain uses TRBV15 with TRBJ2-3; 7 bases line up with TRBD1. The CDR3 sequence is 15 residues long. Trimming at V came to 0 bases and at J to 6 bases, leaving 6 bases not matched to a gene. The germline CDR1 and CDR2 sequences are LNHNV and YYDKDF (reference sequence). The CDR3 here is CATSRDVTGWDTQYF. For the CDR3, the DNA is TGTGCCACCAGCAGAGATGTGACAGGGTGGGATACGCAGTATTTT.

The chain carries TRBV5-1 and TRBJ1-1; D might be TRBD1 (6 bases). V was trimmed by 0 bases and J by 6 bases, leaving 9 bases between them. This CDR3 has 13 residues. Looked up from germline, CDR1 is SGHRS and CDR2 is YFSETQ. The chain's CDR3 is CASSLGGHAEAFF. The CDR3 nucleotides read TGCGCCAGCAGCTTGGGGGGGCACGCTGAAGCTTTCTTT.

The rearrangement joins TRBV30 to TRBJ1-2; 9 bases agree with TRBD1. V shed 7 bases and J 4 bases; nucleotides not matched to a gene: 7. Per the germline V gene, CDR1 is GTSNPN and CDR2 is SVGIG (reference sequence). This CDR3 spans 13 amino acids. The CDR3 nucleotides are TGTGCCTTTACAGGGGGCTTCAGCTATGGCTACACCTTC. This translates into CAFTGGFSYGYTF.

This chain joins TRBV6-6 and TRBJ2-7; D unresolved. From germline, CDR1 is MNHNY and CDR2 SVGAGI (reference sequence). This CDR3 spans 13 amino acids. V gave up 2 bases and J gave up 2 bases, with 7 bases separating them. In nucleotides, the CDR3 is TGTGCCAGCAGTTACACCGACACCTACGAGCAGTACTTC. Translation gives CASSYTDTYEQYF.

The chain uses TRBV28 and TRBJ1-2; 9 bases are shared with TRBD1. Germline V gene sequence: CDR1 MDHEN, CDR2 SYDVKM. The length of the CDR3 is 15 residues. The V and J ends lost 0 bases and 4 bases, in that order; junction bases with no gene match: 3. For the CDR3, the DNA is TGTGCCAGCAGTTTATGGGACAGGGGAACCTATGGCTACACCTTC. It specifies CASSLWDRGTYGYTF.

The rearrangement joins TRBV9 to TRBJ1-4; tentative D call: TRBD1 (6 bases). CDR1 and CDR2 from the germline V gene are SGDLS and YYNGEE. Trimming stripped 0 bases from V and 8 bases from J, with 14 bases between. CDR3 length equals 15 residues. CDR3 residues: CASSVVSGGLEKLFF. In DNA, the CDR3 is TGTGCCAGCAGCGTAGTGTCGGGGGGCTTGGAAAAACTGTTTTTT.